This paragraph reports one T cell receptor (beta chain). Membership in each cohort depended on participant-reported clinical history. The data are from a study of blood T cell repertoires in COVID-19. The wider study: Researchers got acute and convalescent COVID-19 samples from the United States, Italy and Spain.

Only in-frame clones appear in the TCRdb table, and some are missing; sequencing was by immunoSEQ multiplex PCR. The sample has approximately 250,000 clones, approximately 88% seen once. The germline gives CDR1 KGHSH, CDR2 LQKENI. CDR3 size: 16 residues. The ends were cut back, 0 bases at V and 4 bases at J, with 12 bases in the middle. Input material: PBMCs or T cells enriched from blood (not recorded which). This rearrangement joins TRBV18 to TRBJ2-2; D is perhaps TRBD1 (5 bases). This clonotype was sampled from a woman aged 40 to 55 with acute COVID-19. DNA for the CDR3: TGTGCCAGCTCACCACCGACGACAGCCAGCACCGGGGAGCTGTTTTTT. Amino acid sequence: CASSPPTTASTGELFF.